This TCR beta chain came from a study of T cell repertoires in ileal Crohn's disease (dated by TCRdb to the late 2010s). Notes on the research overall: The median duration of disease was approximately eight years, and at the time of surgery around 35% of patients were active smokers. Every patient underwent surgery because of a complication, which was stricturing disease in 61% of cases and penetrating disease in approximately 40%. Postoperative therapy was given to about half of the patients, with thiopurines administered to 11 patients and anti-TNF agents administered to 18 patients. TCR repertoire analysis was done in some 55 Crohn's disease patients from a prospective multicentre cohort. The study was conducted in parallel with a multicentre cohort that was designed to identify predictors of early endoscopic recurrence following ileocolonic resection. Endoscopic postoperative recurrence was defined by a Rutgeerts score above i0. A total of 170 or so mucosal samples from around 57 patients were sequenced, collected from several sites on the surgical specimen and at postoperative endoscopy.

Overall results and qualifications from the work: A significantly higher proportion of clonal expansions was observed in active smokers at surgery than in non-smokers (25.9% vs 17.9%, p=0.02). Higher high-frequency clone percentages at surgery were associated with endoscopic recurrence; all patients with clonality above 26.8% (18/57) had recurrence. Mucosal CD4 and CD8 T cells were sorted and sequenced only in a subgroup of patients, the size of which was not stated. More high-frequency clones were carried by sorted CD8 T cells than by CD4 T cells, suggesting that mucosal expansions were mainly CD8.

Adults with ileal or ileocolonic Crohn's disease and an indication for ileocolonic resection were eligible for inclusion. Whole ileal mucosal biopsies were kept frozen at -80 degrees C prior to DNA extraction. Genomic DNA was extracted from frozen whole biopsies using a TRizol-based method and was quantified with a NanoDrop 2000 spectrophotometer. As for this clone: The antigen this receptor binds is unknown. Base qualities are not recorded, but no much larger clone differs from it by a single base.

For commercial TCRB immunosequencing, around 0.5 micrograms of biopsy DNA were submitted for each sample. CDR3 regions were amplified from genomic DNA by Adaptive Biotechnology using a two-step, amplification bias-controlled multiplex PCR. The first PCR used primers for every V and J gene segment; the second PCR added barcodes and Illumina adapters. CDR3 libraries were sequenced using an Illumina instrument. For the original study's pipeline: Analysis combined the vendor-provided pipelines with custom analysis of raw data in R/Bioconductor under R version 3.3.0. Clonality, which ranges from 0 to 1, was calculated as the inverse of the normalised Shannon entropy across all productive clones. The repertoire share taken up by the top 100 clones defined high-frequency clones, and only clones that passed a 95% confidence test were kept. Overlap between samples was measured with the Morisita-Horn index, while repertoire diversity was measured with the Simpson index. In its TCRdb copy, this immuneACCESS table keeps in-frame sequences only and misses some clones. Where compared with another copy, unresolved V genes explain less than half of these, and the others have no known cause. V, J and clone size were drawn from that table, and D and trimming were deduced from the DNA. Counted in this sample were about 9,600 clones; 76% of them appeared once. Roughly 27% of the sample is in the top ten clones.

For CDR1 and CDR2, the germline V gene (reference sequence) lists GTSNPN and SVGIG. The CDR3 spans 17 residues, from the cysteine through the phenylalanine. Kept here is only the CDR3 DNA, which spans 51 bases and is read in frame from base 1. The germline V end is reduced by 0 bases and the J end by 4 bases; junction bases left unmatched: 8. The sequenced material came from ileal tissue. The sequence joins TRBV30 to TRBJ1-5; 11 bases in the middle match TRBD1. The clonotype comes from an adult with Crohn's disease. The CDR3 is CAWSVGGGTGGNQPQHF. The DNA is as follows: TGTGCCTGGAGTGTCGGGGGAGGGACAGGGGGAAATCAGCCCCAGCATTTT.